In this sample, the clone carrying this TCR beta chain turned up many times. Via MiXCR, TCRdb re-called the 5' RACE reads, giving one row per CDR3 protein. The sample records 150,000 to 200,000 distinct CDR3 sequences, around 16% being singletons. These data come from a study of CD8 T cells in ankylosing spondylitis. The CDR3 covers 15 residues. The germline V and J ends were trimmed by 4 bases and 0 bases, with 12 bases remaining between them. Germline V gives CDR1 SGHRS, CDR2 YFSETQ. This clonotype was obtained from a male donor with ankylosing spondylitis or in good health (not recorded which). The rearrangement links TRBV5-1 to TRBJ2-3; D call uncertain. The specimen was blood, either unsorted or a sorted T cell fraction (not recorded which). The CDR3 nucleotides read TGCGCCAGCAGCCCAGACGGACCTAGCACAGATACGCAGTATTTT. Translation gives CASSPDGPSTDTQYF.